This is a list of T cell receptor beta chains from one sample in a study of T cells in Graves' hyperthyroidism and ophthalmopathy. Each CDR3 protein is one row after TCRdb ran MiXCR on the multiplex PCR reads. The sample lists under 450,000 distinct CDR3 sequences, approximately 13% occurring once. The sample taken for sequencing was blood. The receptors were sampled from a man in his thirties or forties with Graves' hyperthyroidism that later progressed to Graves' ophthalmopathy. CDR3s include the opening cysteine and the closing phenylalanine or tryptophan. The D gene is left open where the match is weak. Some rows mark clone size as missing; the rest say once, few, many or name a class of expanded clone.

>NA|NA|TRBV12-3/TRBV12-4|TRBJ1-3
CASSGQQGNAIYF
TGTGCCAGCAGCGGACAGCAGGGAAACGCCATATATTTT
>many|NA|TRBV12-3/TRBV12-4|TRBJ1-1
CASSLDPGLNTEAFF
TGTGCCAGCAGTTTAGATCCAGGGCTGAACACTGAAGCTTTCTTT
>NA|NA|TRBV6-1|TRBJ2-5
CASSESPGTKETQYF
TGTGCCAGCAGTGAATCCCCGGGGACCAAAGAGACCCAGTACTTC
>many|NA|TRBV28|TRBJ1-1
CASSLLPNTEAFF
TGTGCCAGCAGTTTATTACCTAACACTGAAGCTTTCTTT
>many|TRBD1|TRBV9|TRBJ1-1
CASSVGGQGYTEAFF
TGTGCCAGCAGCGTAGGGGGACAGGGGTACACTGAAGCTTTCTTT
>many|TRBD1|TRBV5-5|TRBJ1-2
CASSAGGPSYGYTF
TGTGCCAGCAGCGCAGGGGGCCCTTCCTATGGCTACACCTTC
>many|NA|TRBV12-3/TRBV12-4|TRBJ1-1
CASSFSAHRSRADTEAFF
TGTGCCAGCAGTTTTTCGGCCCATCGGAGCAGGGCGGACACTGAAGCTTTCTTT
>NA|NA|TRBV24-1|TRBJ1-1
CATSDSAGNTEAFF
TGTGCCACCAGTGATTCGGCCGGGAACACTGAAGCTTTCTTT
>many|NA|TRBV19|TRBJ1-2
CASSSPWDITDNYGYTF
TGTGCCAGTAGTTCACCGTGGGACATCACTGATAACTATGGCTACACCTTC
>NA|TRBD1|TRBV20-1|TRBJ1-5
CSASASPGQGVISNQPQHF
TGCAGTGCTAGTGCCAGTCCGGGACAGGGGGTTATTAGCAATCAGCCCCAGCATTTT
>NA|NA|TRBV2|TRBJ1-2
CASSELENGYTF
TGTGCCAGCAGTGAACTGGAGAATGGCTACACCTTC
>many|NA|TRBV6-1|TRBJ2-3
CASSPWDRLGDTQYF
TGTGCCAGCAGTCCGTGGGACCGCCTGGGAGATACGCAGTATTTT
>many|NA|TRBV7-2|TRBJ2-1
CASSLSGWIPGEQFF
TGTGCCAGCAGCCTATCAGGGTGGATCCCGGGTGAGCAGTTCTTC
>few|NA|TRBV7-9|TRBJ2-5
CASSTPGRTQETQYF
TGTGCCAGCAGCACCCCGGGACGGACCCAAGAGACCCAGTACTTC
>few|NA|TRBV19|TRBJ1-1
CASSIGGSTEAFF
TGTGCCAGTAGTATCGGGGGTTCCACTGAAGCTTTCTTT
>NA|NA|TRBV5-5|TRBJ1-4
CASSLVGVGNEKLFF
TGTGCCAGCAGCTTGGTGGGGGTTGGTAATGAAAAACTGTTTTTT
>few|NA|TRBV14|TRBJ2-7
CASSQEGWAGASYEQYF
TGTGCCAGCAGCCAAGAGGGTTGGGCGGGGGCCTCCTACGAGCAGTACTTC
>many|NA|TRBV7-6|TRBJ2-1
CASSLAWEVTYNEQFF
TGTGCCAGCAGCTTAGCATGGGAGGTCACCTACAATGAGCAGTTCTTC
>few|NA|TRBV25-1|TRBJ1-3
CASSARGGNTIYF
TGTGCCAGCAGTGCCAGAGGTGGAAACACCATATATTTT
>many|NA|TRBV7-9|TRBJ2-7
CASSFGAGVTYEQYF
TGTGCCAGCAGCTTCGGGGCCGGGGTCACCTACGAGCAGTACTTC
>many|NA|TRBV28|TRBJ2-7
CASSFLHEQYF
TGTGCCAGCAGTTTCCTGCACGAGCAGTACTTC
>few|NA|TRBV6-2/TRBV6-3|TRBJ1-3
CASSRNGNTIYF
TGTGCCAGCAGTCGGAATGGAAACACCATATATTTT
>many|NA|TRBV6-5|TRBJ2-2
CASSYSASGELFF
TGTGCCAGCAGTTACTCCGCATCCGGGGAGCTGTTTTTT
>many|NA|TRBV5-1|TRBJ2-1
CASSLRPTGAYNEQFF
TGCGCCAGCAGCTTGAGGCCAACGGGCGCCTACAATGAGCAGTTCTTC
>many|NA|TRBV7-6|TRBJ2-1
CASSLEIGYNEQFF
TGTGCCAGCAGCTTAGAAATCGGTTACAATGAGCAGTTCTTC
>NA|NA|TRBV18|TRBJ1-2
CASSPRTPGPGNYGYTF
TGTGCCAGCTCACCACGGACTCCGGGACCTGGAAACTATGGCTACACCTTC
>many|NA|TRBV7-8|TRBJ2-2
CASSYRTTTNTGELFF
TGTGCCAGCAGCTATAGGACTACCACGAACACCGGGGAGCTGTTTTTT
>many|NA|TRBV7-6|TRBJ2-1
CASSLRTDNNEQFF
TGTGCCAGCAGCCTGCGGACAGACAACAATGAGCAGTTCTTC
>NA|NA|TRBV9|TRBJ2-3
CASSVRGGARDTQYF
TGTGCCAGCAGCGTAAGAGGGGGGGCCAGAGATACGCAGTATTTT
>many|NA|TRBV7-8|TRBJ2-1
CASSLVTGARGEQFF
TGTGCCAGCAGCTTAGTGACGGGGGCCCGTGGTGAGCAGTTCTTC
>many|NA|TRBV2|TRBJ2-3
CASRRLVSADTQYF
TGTGCCAGCAGGAGACTAGTTAGCGCAGATACGCAGTATTTT
>many|TRBD1|TRBV20-1|TRBJ1-2
CSASTGGPDYGYTF
TGCAGTGCTAGTACAGGGGGCCCGGACTATGGCTACACCTTC
>NA|TRBD1|TRBV5-1|TRBJ2-1
CASSLEGQGARNEQFF
TGCGCCAGCAGCTTGGAGGGACAGGGGGCGAGGAATGAGCAGTTCTTC
>many|NA|TRBV12-3/TRBV12-4|TRBJ2-2
CASSLRQGYTGELFF
TGTGCCAGCAGTTTAAGGCAGGGGTACACCGGGGAGCTGTTTTTT
>few|TRBD1|TRBV2|TRBJ1-3
CASSEVAGGTGNTIYF
TGTGCCAGCAGTGAAGTCGCAGGGGGAACTGGAAACACCATATATTTT
>many|NA|TRBV6-1|TRBJ2-7
CASSEFPGVYEQYF
TGTGCCAGCAGTGAATTTCCAGGGGTCTACGAGCAGTACTTC
>NA|NA|TRBV18|TRBJ1-5
CASSQRPIRGNQPQHF
TGTGCCAGCTCACAAAGGCCGATCAGGGGCAATCAGCCCCAGCATTTT
>NA|NA|TRBV11-2|TRBJ1-4
CASSSLQAPGGKLFF
TGTGCCAGCAGCTCCTTACAGGCCCCGGGGGGAAAACTGTTTTTT
>many|TRBD1|TRBV6-1|TRBJ1-2
CASSFTGAWNYGYTF
TGTGCCAGCAGCTTCACAGGGGCGTGGAACTATGGCTACACCTTC
>many|TRBD2|TRBV6-2/TRBV6-3|TRBJ2-5
CASRRQGLAGRETQYF
TGTGCCAGCAGACGACAGGGACTAGCGGGGAGAGAGACCCAGTACTTC
>many|NA|TRBV11-3|TRBJ1-1
CASSSGLKAFF
TGTGCCAGCAGCTCGGGACTCAAAGCTTTCTTT
>many|TRBD1|TRBV19|TRBJ1-1
CASSLDRWTEAFF
TGTGCCAGTAGCCTGGACAGGTGGACTGAAGCTTTCTTT
>many|TRBD2|TRBV3-1|TRBJ2-1
CASSLTSARNEQFF
TGTGCCAGCAGCCTCACTAGCGCCCGAAATGAGCAGTTCTTC
>few|NA|TRBV20-1|TRBJ2-7
CSARPLPSYEQYF
TGCAGTGCTAGACCCCTGCCTTCCTACGAGCAGTACTTC
>many|NA|TRBV28|TRBJ1-2
CASSLNRANYGYTF
TGTGCCAGCAGTTTAAACCGAGCTAACTATGGCTACACCTTC
>many|NA|TRBV11-1|TRBJ2-1
CASRGPGHRYNEQFF
TGTGCCAGCAGGGGGCCGGGACACCGTTACAATGAGCAGTTCTTC
>many|NA|TRBV15|TRBJ1-1
CATSRYREGTEAFF
TGTGCCACCAGCAGGTACAGGGAGGGGACTGAAGCTTTCTTT
>few|NA|TRBV15|TRBJ1-5
CATSRDAPQPQHF
TGTGCCACCAGCAGAGATGCCCCCCAGCCCCAGCATTTT
>many|TRBD1|TRBV29-1|TRBJ2-1
CSGKGGFDNEQFF
TGCAGCGGAAAAGGGGGCTTTGACAATGAGCAGTTCTTC
>many|TRBD2|TRBV6-5|TRBJ2-1
CASSYPTSGGGPYNEQFF
TGTGCCAGCAGTTACCCGACGAGCGGGGGGGGTCCGTACAATGAGCAGTTCTTC
>NA|NA|TRBV6-5|TRBJ2-2
CASSFKGAGTGELFF
TGTGCCAGCAGTTTCAAGGGGGCGGGGACCGGGGAGCTGTTTTTT
>few|NA|TRBV6-2/TRBV6-3|TRBJ1-2
CASSYSMGYGYTF
TGTGCCAGCAGTTACTCAATGGGGTATGGCTACACCTTC